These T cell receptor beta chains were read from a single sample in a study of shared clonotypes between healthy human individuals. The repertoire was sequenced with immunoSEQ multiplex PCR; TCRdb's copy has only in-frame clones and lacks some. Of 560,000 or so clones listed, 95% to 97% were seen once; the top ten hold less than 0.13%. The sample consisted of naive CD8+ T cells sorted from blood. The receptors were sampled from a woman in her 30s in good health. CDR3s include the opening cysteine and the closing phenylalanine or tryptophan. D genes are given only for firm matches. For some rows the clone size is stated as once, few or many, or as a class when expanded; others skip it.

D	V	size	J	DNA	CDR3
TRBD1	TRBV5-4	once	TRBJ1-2	TGTGCCGGGGCCGAGGGGGCTGGTGGCTACACCTTC	CAGAEGAGGYTF
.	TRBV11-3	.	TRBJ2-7	TGTGCCAGCAGCTTAGGAGGGACCTACGAGCAGTACTTC	CASSLGGTYEQYF
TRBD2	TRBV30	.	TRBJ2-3	TGTGCCTGGACTCCAGCGGGAGTGAATACGCAGTATTTT	CAWTPAGVNTQYF
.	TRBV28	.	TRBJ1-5	TGTGCCAGCAGTCCCCCGGGGCCCGGCAATCAGCCCCAGCATTTT	CASSPPGPGNQPQHF
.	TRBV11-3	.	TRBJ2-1	TGTGCCAGCAGAGGAGAATTGGCAAATGAGCAGTTCTTC	CASRGELANEQFF
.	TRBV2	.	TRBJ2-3	TGTGCCAGCAGTGAGCAGGCGAGGATGACAGATACGCAGTATTTT	CASSEQARMTDTQYF
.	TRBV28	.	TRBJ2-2	TGTGCCAGCAGTATCGGGGGGGAGCTGTTTTTT	CASSIGGELFF
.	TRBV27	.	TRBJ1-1	TGTGCCAGCAGTCCCTTGAGAGGGCGGAACACTGAAGCTTTCTTT	CASSPLRGRNTEAFF
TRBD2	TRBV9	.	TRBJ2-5	TGTGCCAGCAGCGCCAATAGCGGGGAGGGTGGAGAGACCCAGTACTTC	CASSANSGEGGETQYF
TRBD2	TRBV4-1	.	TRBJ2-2	TGCGCCAGCAGCCCCTTTGCGGGAGGCACCGGGGAGCTGTTTTTT	CASSPFAGGTGELFF
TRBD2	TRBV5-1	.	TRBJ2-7	TGCGCCAGCAGCGTGACTAGCGCTCGGTACGAGCAGTACTTC	CASSVTSARYEQYF